A selection of T cell receptor beta chains follows, all from one sample in a study of shared clonotypes between healthy human individuals. Produced via immunoSEQ multiplex PCR; TCRdb's table is partial and in-frame only. The data hold about 690,000 clones, with less than 95% observed a single time. The sequenced material came from memory CD8+ T cells from PBMCs. These receptors were taken from a man aged 18 to 35 in good health. Some clones in this sample may be carry-over from other donors' samples. CDR3s include the opening cysteine and the closing phenylalanine or tryptophan. The order of the fields is D gene, clone size, V gene, J gene, CDR3 protein, CDR3 DNA. The D gene is left open where the match is weak. Clone size is stated in some rows and not others, as once, few, many or a class when expanded.

.	once	TRBV9	TRBJ2-6	CASSRWGANVLTF	TGTGCCAGCAGCCGGTGGGGGGCCAACGTCCTGACTTTC
TRBD2	.	TRBV5-6	TRBJ2-7	CASSFGEGSAEQYF	TGTGCCAGCAGCTTCGGGGAGGGCTCGGCCGAGCAGTACTTC
.	.	TRBV9	TRBJ2-3	CASSERDSRGTQYF	TGTGCCAGCAGCGAGCGGGACAGCCGCGGTACGCAGTATTTT
TRBD2	few	TRBV10-2	TRBJ2-7	CASSELGLDSYEQYF	TGCGCCAGCAGTGAGTTGGGACTAGACTCGTACGAGCAGTACTTC
TRBD2	.	TRBV27	TRBJ2-3	CASSPRLAGTDTQYF	TGTGCCAGCAGTCCACGACTAGCGGGGACAGATACGCAGTATTTT
.	.	TRBV4-1	TRBJ2-1	CASSQSLTGIGRNEQFF	TGCGCCAGCAGCCAAAGCCTAACAGGGATCGGTAGGAATGAGCAGTTCTTC
.	.	TRBV2	TRBJ1-5	CASSAGVDGNQPQHF	TGTGCCAGCAGTGCAGGGGTGGATGGCAATCAGCCCCAGCATTTT
.	few	TRBV30	TRBJ2-7	CAWTAEWSYEQYF	TGTGCCTGGACGGCAGAGTGGTCCTACGAGCAGTACTTC
TRBD1	.	TRBV25-1	TRBJ1-2	CASSEPRTGTMNGYTF	TGTGCCAGCAGTGAGCCCCGGACAGGGACCATGAATGGCTACACCTTC
TRBD1	few	TRBV12-5	TRBJ1-1	CASGSTGQGNTEAFF	TGTGCTAGTGGTTCCACGGGACAGGGTAACACTGAAGCTTTCTTT
TRBD1	few	TRBV9	TRBJ2-5	CASSYRTGEETQYF	TGTGCCAGCAGCTACCGGACAGGGGAAGAGACCCAGTACTTC
.	once	TRBV25-1	TRBJ1-2	CASSESRDHFYGYTF	TGTGCCAGCAGTGAATCACGGGACCATTTCTATGGCTACACCTTC
TRBD1	.	TRBV28	TRBJ2-3	CASSFQTGEADTQYF	TGTGCCAGCAGTTTCCAGACAGGGGAAGCAGATACGCAGTATTTT
.	.	TRBV28	TRBJ1-5	CASSFFQDSNQPQHF	TGTGCCAGCAGTTTCTTTCAGGATAGCAATCAGCCCCAGCATTTT
TRBD2	.	TRBV14	TRBJ2-7	CASSLRVGGLEEQYF	TGTGCCAGCAGCCTCCGTGTGGGGGGGTTAGAGGAGCAGTACTTC
.	.	TRBV14	TRBJ2-3	CASSQADTQYF	TGTGCCAGCAGCCAAGCGGATACGCAGTATTTT
.	.	TRBV7-2	TRBJ2-7	CASSPPDAAYEQYF	TGTGCCAGCAGCCCCCCGGACGCTGCCTACGAGCAGTACTTC
TRBD2	.	TRBV29-1	TRBJ2-1	CSVDRTSALPDNEQFF	TGCAGCGTTGACAGGACTAGCGCGCTTCCCGACAATGAGCAGTTCTTC
.	few	TRBV7-6	TRBJ1-1	CASSSRGTEAFF	TGTGCCAGCAGCTCGCGGGGCACTGAAGCTTTCTTT
TRBD1	.	TRBV6-6	TRBJ2-7	CASSYTGAGWNEQYF	TGTGCCAGCAGTTACACAGGGGCAGGGTGGAACGAGCAGTACTTC
TRBD1	.	TRBV27	TRBJ1-2	CASSLYEATGGADGYTF	TGTGCCAGCAGTTTATATGAGGCGACAGGGGGCGCCGATGGCTACACCTTC
TRBD1	.	TRBV28	TRBJ2-7	CASSYRDSLLHEQYF	TGTGCCAGCAGCTACCGGGACAGCCTCCTCCACGAGCAGTACTTC
TRBD1	.	TRBV27	TRBJ2-3	CASSGQGASTDTQYF	TGTGCCAGCAGTGGGCAGGGGGCGAGCACAGATACGCAGTATTTT
TRBD1	.	TRBV27	TRBJ2-7	CASRGTGGSYEQYF	TGTGCCAGCAGGGGGACAGGGGGGTCCTACGAGCAGTACTTC
.	.	TRBV11-2	TRBJ2-7	CASSLMDKAYEQYF	TGTGCCAGCAGCTTAATGGACAAAGCCTACGAGCAGTACTTC
.	.	TRBV7-3	TRBJ2-2	CASSLGTPFANTGELFF	TGTGCCAGCAGCCTGGGGACACCGTTCGCGAACACCGGGGAGCTGTTTTTT
.	once	TRBV9	TRBJ2-1	CASSVSRGEGSYNEQFF	TGTGCCAGCAGCGTCTCTAGGGGGGAGGGCTCCTACAATGAGCAGTTCTTC
.	.	TRBV7-9	TRBJ2-3	CASSRVGGPITDTQYF	TGTGCCAGCAGCCGGGTTGGAGGACCCATCACAGATACGCAGTATTTT
.	.	TRBV27	TRBJ2-7	CASSFGATYEQYF	TGTGCCAGCAGTTTCGGCGCCACCTACGAGCAGTACTTC
.	.	TRBV10-2	TRBJ1-1	CASSEILNTEAFF	TGCGCCAGCAGTGAGATCCTGAACACTGAAGCTTTCTTT
.	.	TRBV5-4	TRBJ1-1	CASSIGGTEAFF	TGTGCCAGCAGCATCGGGGGTACTGAAGCTTTCTTT
.	.	TRBV28	TRBJ2-4	CASSFGGSKNIQYF	TGTGCCAGCAGTTTCGGAGGGTCCAAAAACATTCAGTACTTC
TRBD1	.	TRBV7-3	TRBJ2-5	CASSSRDRNPGPSQETQYF	TGTGCCAGCAGCTCCAGGGACAGGAACCCGGGACCCAGCCAAGAGACCCAGTACTTC
.	once	TRBV27	TRBJ1-4	CASSLFGKGVTNEKLFF	TGTGCCAGCAGTTTATTTGGTAAAGGGGTAACTAATGAAAAACTGTTTTTT
.	once	TRBV6-6	TRBJ2-2	CASSYEGAHTGELFF	TGTGCCAGCAGTTACGAAGGAGCTCACACCGGGGAGCTGTTTTTT
.	.	TRBV6-1	TRBJ1-4	CASSEGPGSYEKLFF	TGTGCCAGCAGTGAAGGCCCGGGGAGTTATGAAAAACTGTTTTTT
.	once	TRBV7-9	TRBJ2-5	CTSSLARETQYF	TGTACCAGCAGCTTAGCAAGGGAGACCCAGTACTTC
TRBD1	.	TRBV2	TRBJ2-7	CARSGQGKRVYEQYF	TGTGCCAGGTCTGGACAGGGAAAGAGGGTCTACGAGCAGTACTTC
.	.	TRBV28	TRBJ1-1	CASSFLSYNTEAFF	TGTGCCAGCAGTTTCTTAAGTTATAACACTGAAGCTTTCTTT
.	.	TRBV19	TRBJ2-3	CASAPGAGAGQEQDTQYF	TGTGCCAGTGCCCCCGGAGCCGGAGCGGGCCAGGAACAAGATACGCAGTATTTT
TRBD2	.	TRBV18	TRBJ2-1	CASSPPGLAGPYNEQFF	TGTGCCAGCTCACCACCGGGACTAGCGGGACCCTACAATGAGCAGTTCTTC
TRBD2	.	TRBV10-3	TRBJ2-1	CALREGGYNEQFF	TGTGCCCTGCGGGAGGGCGGGTACAATGAGCAGTTCTTC
.	.	TRBV7-9	TRBJ2-3	CASTRPLTDTQYF	TGTGCCAGCACCCGGCCGTTAACAGATACGCAGTATTTT
.	.	TRBV9	TRBJ2-1	CASSVAGSEQFF	TGTGCCAGCAGCGTAGCGGGGAGTGAGCAGTTCTTC
.	.	TRBV6-5	TRBJ2-4	CASSRAPGAKNIQYF	TGTGCCAGCAGCCGCGCCCCGGGGGCCAAAAACATTCAGTACTTC
.	.	TRBV28	TRBJ2-1	CASSNRDLYNEQFF	TGTGCCAGCAGTAACCGGGACCTCTACAATGAGCAGTTCTTC
TRBD1	.	TRBV11-2	TRBJ2-1	CASSPDRENYNEQFF	TGTGCCAGCAGCCCCGACAGGGAGAACTACAATGAGCAGTTCTTC
TRBD1	.	TRBV6-5	TRBJ2-3	CASSSDRGTDTQYF	TGTGCCAGCAGCAGCGACAGGGGCACAGATACGCAGTATTTT
TRBD1	.	TRBV4-2	TRBJ1-6	CASSLSGQPRKDGNSPLHF	TGTGCCAGCAGCCTTTCGGGACAGCCACGCAAGGATGGTAATTCACCCCTCCACTTT
.	.	TRBV7-9	TRBJ1-1	CASSGRTENTEAFF	TGTGCCAGCAGCGGACGGACAGAGAACACTGAAGCTTTCTTT
.	.	TRBV10-2	TRBJ1-1	CASSERQGMNTEAFF	TGCGCCAGCAGTGAACGCCAGGGCATGAACACTGAAGCTTTCTTT
.	.	TRBV7-9	TRBJ2-2	CASSLKVPGELFF	TGTGCCAGCAGCTTAAAGGTCCCCGGGGAGCTGTTTTTT
.	once	TRBV9	TRBJ2-3	CASSAPGGSESDTQYF	TGTGCCAGCAGCGCGCCGGGCGGATCCGAGTCAGATACGCAGTATTTT
.	.	TRBV28	TRBJ2-5	CASSFGGGPKTQYF	TGTGCCAGCAGTTTTGGTGGGGGGCCGAAGACCCAGTACTTC
.	.	TRBV7-6	TRBJ2-7	CASSLIYRGKFDEQYF	TGTGCCAGCAGCTTAATTTATCGGGGGAAATTCGACGAGCAGTACTTC
TRBD2	.	TRBV25-1	TRBJ2-5	CASSEPTSGGQETQYF	TGTGCCAGCAGTGAACCGACTAGCGGGGGACAAGAGACCCAGTACTTC
.	.	TRBV29-1	TRBJ2-5	CSPVEAGNLAETQYF	TGCAGCCCCGTGGAGGCGGGTAATCTGGCGGAGACCCAGTACTTC
TRBD2	.	TRBV28	TRBJ2-1	CASKLSGRAQNEQFF	TGTGCCAGCAAACTTAGCGGGAGGGCCCAAAATGAGCAGTTCTTC
TRBD2	.	TRBV2	TRBJ2-3	CASTAGPTSTDTQYF	TGTGCCAGCACAGCGGGGCCCACTAGCACAGATACGCAGTATTTT
TRBD2	once	TRBV6-5	TRBJ2-1	CASSTAGGGYNEQFF	TGTGCCAGCAGTACCGCGGGAGGGGGGTACAATGAGCAGTTCTTC